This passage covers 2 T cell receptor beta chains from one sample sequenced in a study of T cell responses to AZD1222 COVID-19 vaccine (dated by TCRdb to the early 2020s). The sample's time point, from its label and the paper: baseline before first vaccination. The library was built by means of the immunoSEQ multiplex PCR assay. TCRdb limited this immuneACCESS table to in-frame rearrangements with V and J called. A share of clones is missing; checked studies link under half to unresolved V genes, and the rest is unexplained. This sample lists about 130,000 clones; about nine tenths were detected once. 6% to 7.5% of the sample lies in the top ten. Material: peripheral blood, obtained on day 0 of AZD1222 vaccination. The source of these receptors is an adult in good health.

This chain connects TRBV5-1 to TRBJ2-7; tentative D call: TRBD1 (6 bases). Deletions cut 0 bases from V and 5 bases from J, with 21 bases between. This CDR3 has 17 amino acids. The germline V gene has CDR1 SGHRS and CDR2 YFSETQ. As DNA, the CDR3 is TGCGCCAGCAGCTTGGGGATCTCTTGGGGGACAAAACACGAGCAGTACTTC. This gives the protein CASSLGISWGTKHEQYF.

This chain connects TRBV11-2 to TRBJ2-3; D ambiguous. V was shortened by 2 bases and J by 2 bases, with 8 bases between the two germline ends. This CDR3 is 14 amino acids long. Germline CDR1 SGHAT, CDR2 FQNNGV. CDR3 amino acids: CASSLYSDTDTQYF. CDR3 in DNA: TGTGCCAGCAGCTTATATTCCGACACAGATACGCAGTATTTT.